This TCR beta chain was sequenced during a study of blood T cell repertoires in COVID-19. On the study more broadly: Both acute and convalescent COVID-19 samples were obtained from the United States, Italy and Spain. Sample material is recorded as cDNA or gDNA derived from T cells, B-cell-depleted T cells, or PBMCs.

Authors' data handling: Estimated nucleated cell counts came from reference gene primer amplification. Some clones are missing from TCRdb's copy, which holds only in-frame ones; the method was immunoSEQ multiplex PCR. That table furnishes V, J and clone size, whereas the DNA furnished D and trimming. The sample consists of about 110,000 clones, around 83% of them appearing once. From germline, CDR1 is SGHRS and CDR2 YFSETQ. J lost 2 bases, V lost 4 bases, and 8 bases had no gene match. The CDR3 is made up of 16 amino acids. The origin of this receptor is an elderly woman with active or convalescent COVID-19. The sequenced sample was peripheral blood. The rearrangement joins TRBV5-1 to TRBJ1-1, with 10 nucleotides matching TRBD1. The CDR3 loop is CASSAGQGRPNTEAFF. CDR3 bases: TGCGCCAGCAGCGCGGGACAGGGGCGACCAAACACTGAAGCTTTCTTT.